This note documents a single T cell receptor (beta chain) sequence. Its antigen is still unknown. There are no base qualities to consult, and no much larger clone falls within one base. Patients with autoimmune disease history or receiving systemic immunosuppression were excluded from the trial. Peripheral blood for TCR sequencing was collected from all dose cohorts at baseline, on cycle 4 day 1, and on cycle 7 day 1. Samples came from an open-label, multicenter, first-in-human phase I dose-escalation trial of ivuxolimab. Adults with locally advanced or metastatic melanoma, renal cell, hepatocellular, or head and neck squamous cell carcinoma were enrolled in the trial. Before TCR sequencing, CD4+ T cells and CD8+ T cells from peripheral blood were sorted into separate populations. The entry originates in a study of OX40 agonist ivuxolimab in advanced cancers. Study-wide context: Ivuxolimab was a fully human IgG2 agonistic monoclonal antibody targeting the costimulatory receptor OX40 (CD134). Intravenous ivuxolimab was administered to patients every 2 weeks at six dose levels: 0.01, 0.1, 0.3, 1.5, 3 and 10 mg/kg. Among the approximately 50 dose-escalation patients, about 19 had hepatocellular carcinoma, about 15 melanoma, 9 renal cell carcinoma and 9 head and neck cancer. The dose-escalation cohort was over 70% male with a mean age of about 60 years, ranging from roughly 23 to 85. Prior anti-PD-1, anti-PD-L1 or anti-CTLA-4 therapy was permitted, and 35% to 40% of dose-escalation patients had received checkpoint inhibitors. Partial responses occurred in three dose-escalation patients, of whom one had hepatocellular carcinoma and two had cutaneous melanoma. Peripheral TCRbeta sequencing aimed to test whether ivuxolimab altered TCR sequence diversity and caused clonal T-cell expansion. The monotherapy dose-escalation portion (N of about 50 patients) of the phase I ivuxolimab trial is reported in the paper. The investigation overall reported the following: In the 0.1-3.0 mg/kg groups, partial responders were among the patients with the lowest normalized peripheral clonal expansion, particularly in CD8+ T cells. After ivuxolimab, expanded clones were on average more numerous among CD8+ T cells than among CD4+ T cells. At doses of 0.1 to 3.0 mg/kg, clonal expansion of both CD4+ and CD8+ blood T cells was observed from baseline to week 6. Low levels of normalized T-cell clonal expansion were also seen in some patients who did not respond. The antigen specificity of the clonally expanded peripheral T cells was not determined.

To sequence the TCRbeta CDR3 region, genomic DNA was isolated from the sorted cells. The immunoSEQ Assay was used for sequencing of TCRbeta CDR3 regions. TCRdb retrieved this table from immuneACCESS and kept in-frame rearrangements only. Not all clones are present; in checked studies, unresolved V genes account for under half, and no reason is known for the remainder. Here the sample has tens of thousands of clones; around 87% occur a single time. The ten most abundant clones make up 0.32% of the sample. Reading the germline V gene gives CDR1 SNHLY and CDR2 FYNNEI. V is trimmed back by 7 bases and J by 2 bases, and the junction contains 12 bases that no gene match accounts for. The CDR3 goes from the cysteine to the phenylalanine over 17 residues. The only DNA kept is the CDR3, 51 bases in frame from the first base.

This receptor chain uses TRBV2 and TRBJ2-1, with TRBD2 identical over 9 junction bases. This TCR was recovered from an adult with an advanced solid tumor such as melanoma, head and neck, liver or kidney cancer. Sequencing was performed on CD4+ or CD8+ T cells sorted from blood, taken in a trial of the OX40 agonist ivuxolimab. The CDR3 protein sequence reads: CASTRGGTSLTYNEQFF. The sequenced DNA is TGTGCCAGCACCCGAGGAGGGACTAGCCTCACCTACAATGAGCAGTTCTTC.